Listed here are 11 T cell receptor beta chains from one sample, sequenced in a study of T cell changes during pregnancy in multiple sclerosis. Assay: immunoSEQ multiplex PCR; the TCRdb copy retains only in-frame clones and omits some. The sample lists over 35,000 clones, around 93% occurring once. The sample here was CD8+ T cells from peripheral blood mononuclear cells, taken in the third trimester of pregnancy. The receptors here all came from a female donor with multiple sclerosis, enrolled in a pregnancy study.

The rearrangement joins TRBV27 to TRBJ2-3; 8 bases are shared with TRBD2. CDR3 length: 15 amino acids. CDR1 is MNHEY and CDR2 is SMNVEV in the germline V gene (reference sequence). The V segment lost 4 bases and the J segment 0 bases; nucleotides outside the gene matches: 3. The CDR3 coding sequence is TGTGCCAGCAGTTCGACTAGCGTAAGCACAGATACGCAGTATTTT. Encoded protein: CASSSTSVSTDTQYF.

The V gene is TRBV7-9, the J gene TRBJ2-7; 7 positions agree with TRBD2. The V gene's germline CDR1 is SEHNR and CDR2 FQNEAQ (reference sequence). The CDR3 length is 15 residues. With V trimmed by 5 bases and J by 0 bases, 7 bases remained unmatched. CDR3 in amino acids: CASSPSSGGSYEQYF. CDR3 in DNA: TGTGCCAGCAGCCCCTCTAGCGGTGGCTCCTACGAGCAGTACTTC. The full variable domain, with the rest looked up from reference TRBV7-9 and TRBJ2-7, is DTGVSQNPRHKITKRGQNVTFRCDPISEHNRLYWYRQTLGQGPEFLTYFQNEAQLEKSRLLSDRFSAERPKGSFSTLEIQRTEQGDSAMYLCASSPSSGGSYEQYFGPGTRLTVT.

This clone showed up just once. V is TRBV25-1 and J is TRBJ2-5, with a possible D match to TRBD2 (6 bases). Between the trimmed V and J ends, which lost 1 base and 7 bases, there was a span of 19 bases. CDR1 and CDR2 (germline): MGHDK, SYGVNS. CDR3 length: 16 amino acids. The CDR3 nucleotides read TGTGCCAGCAGTGAATCGGGCGGCGCGATGCGGGGGACCCAGTACTTC. Its translation: CASSESGGAMRGTQYF.

The rearrangement uses TRBV28 and TRBJ2-6, with 11 nucleotides matching TRBD2. Per the germline V gene, CDR1 is MDHEN and CDR2 is SYDVKM. Germline trimming cut 3 bases from V and 0 bases from J; bases unmatched to any gene: 7. The CDR3 contains 19 residues. CDR3: CASSFPLSGRVSGANVLTF. CDR3 DNA sequence: TGTGCCAGCAGTTTTCCTCTTAGCGGGAGGGTCTCTGGGGCCAACGTCCTGACTTTC.

The chain is built from TRBV19 and TRBJ2-5; 14 positions match TRBD2. The CDR3 totals 15 residues. The germline V gene encodes CDR1 LNHDA and CDR2 SQIVND (reference sequence). Trimming cost V 5 bases and J 4 bases; bases outside gene matches: 3. As DNA, the CDR3 is TGTGCCAGTAGTCTAGGACTAGCGGGAGGAGAGACCCAGTACTTC. Protein sequence: CASSLGLAGGETQYF.

The CDR3 is CAMGSGSGNEQFF. CDR3 nucleotide sequence: TGTGCCATGGGGAGCGGGAGTGGGAATGAGCAGTTCTTC. The chain employs TRBV10-3 and TRBJ2-1; 8 bases fit TRBD2. The J segment lost 7 bases and the V segment lost 9 bases, leaving 8 bases of the junction unmatched. The CDR3 totals 13 residues. From germline, CDR1 is ENHRY and CDR2 SYGVKD.

The rearrangement joins TRBV4-1 to TRBJ2-3, with 8 bases lining up with TRBD2. The V gene end was trimmed by 1 base and the J gene end by 5 bases; junction bases not matched to a gene: 2. The CDR3 sequence is 14 residues long. Germline CDR1 MGHRA, CDR2 YSYEKL. The CDR3 reads CASSQAGGQDTQYF. CDR3 DNA sequence: TGCGCCAGCAGCCAAGCGGGAGGGCAAGATACGCAGTATTTT.

The chain couples TRBV7-2 to TRBJ2-7; the D gene is possibly TRBD2 (6 bases). The CDR3 has 14 amino acids. V lost 3 bases, J lost 3 bases, and 12 bases lay in between. The germline V gene encodes CDR1 SGHTA and CDR2 FQGNSA. CDR3 amino acids: CASSFRDWDYEQYF. CDR3 bases: TGTGCCAGCAGCTTCCGGGACTGGGACTACGAGCAGTACTTC.

The chain couples TRBV25-1 to TRBJ1-2; TRBD1 might be the D (6 bases). Trimming removed 5 bases at V and 5 bases at J, with 6 bases between. The CDR3 consists of 11 residues. Per germline, CDR1 MGHDK and CDR2 SYGVNS. In DNA form, the CDR3 reads TGTGCCAGCAGTAGGGGGTATGGCTACACCTTC. Translating gives CASSRGYGYTF.

J is TRBJ2-2 and V is TRBV20-1, with D possibly TRBD1 on 6 matching bases. The CDR3 runs 11 residues. Germline V CDR1 and CDR2: DFQATT, SNEGSKA (reference sequence). V dropped 3 bases and J dropped 7 bases, with 6 bases sitting between them. The DNA for the CDR3 is TGCAGTGCTAGCAGGGGCGGGGAGCTGTTTTTT. This gives the protein CSASRGGELFF.

This sequence joins TRBV6-5 and TRBJ2-7; 9 bases agree with TRBD1. Germline V gives CDR1 MNHEY, CDR2 SVGAGI. V trimming: 7 bases; J trimming: 3 bases; junction bases outside the gene matches: 7. This CDR3 comprises 14 residues. CDR3 region: CASKSGQGFYEQYF. CDR3 DNA sequence: TGTGCCAGCAAGTCGGGACAGGGATTCTACGAGCAGTACTTC.